This T cell receptor (beta chain) originates from a study of T cells in Graves' hyperthyroidism and ophthalmopathy. This clonotype occurred many times. TCR beta CDR3 region amplification was performed from RNA transcripts. The HTBI set primed first-round TCR CDR3 RT-PCR. TCRdb redid the calling of the multiplex PCR reads with MiXCR, one entry per CDR3 protein. The repertoire has some 510,000 distinct CDR3 sequences, less than 25% of them found once; the top ten carry more than 25%. Trimming cost V 4 bases and J 1 base, with 17 bases left between them. From germline, CDR1 is MNHEY and CDR2 SVGEGT. The CDR3 loop spans 18 amino acids. Stable disease denoted Graves' hyperthyroidism without ophthalmopathy progression within 18 months. Each diagnosis was grounded in clinical symptoms, serum thyroxine and TRAb, thyroid ultrasound, and orbital computed tomography.

Input material: blood. The source is a man younger than 30 with Graves' hyperthyroidism. The V gene is TRBV6-2 or TRBV6-3, the J gene TRBJ2-6, with D perhaps TRBD1 or TRBD2 (5 bases each). The CDR3 reads CASSLRGSLGSGANVLTF. In nucleotides, the CDR3 is TGTGCCAGCAGTTTGAGGGGTTCACTCGGTTCTGGGGCCAACGTCCTGACTTTC.